The present T cell receptor beta chain was sequenced within a study of shared clonotypes between healthy human individuals. The assay was immunoSEQ multiplex PCR, and TCRdb's table has in-frame clones only and misses some. The table lists 300,000 to 400,000 clones, 73% of them singletons, with around 9.3% in the top ten. From germline, CDR1 is SGHTA and CDR2 FQGTGA. Trimming cost V 1 base and J 4 bases; bases outside gene matches: 7. CDR3 length: 17 residues. The gene calls are TRBV7-3 and TRBJ2-2; 9 bases agree with TRBD1. Sequenced: memory CD4+ T cells sorted from blood. The subset is: CD45RA-negative fraction. This clonotype was sampled from a young man in good health. The CDR3 bases are TGTGCCAGCAGCTTAATCGGACAGGGGACGGGCACCGGGGAGCTGTTTTTT. This gives the protein CASSLIGQGTGTGELFF. The whole variable domain, remainder taken from reference TRBV7-3 and TRBJ2-2, is GAGVSQTPSNKVTEKGKYVELRCDPISGHTALYWYRQSLGQGPEFLIYFQGTGAADDSGLPNDRFFAVRPEGSVSTLKIQRTERGDSAVYLCASSLIGQGTGTGELFFGEGSRLTVL.